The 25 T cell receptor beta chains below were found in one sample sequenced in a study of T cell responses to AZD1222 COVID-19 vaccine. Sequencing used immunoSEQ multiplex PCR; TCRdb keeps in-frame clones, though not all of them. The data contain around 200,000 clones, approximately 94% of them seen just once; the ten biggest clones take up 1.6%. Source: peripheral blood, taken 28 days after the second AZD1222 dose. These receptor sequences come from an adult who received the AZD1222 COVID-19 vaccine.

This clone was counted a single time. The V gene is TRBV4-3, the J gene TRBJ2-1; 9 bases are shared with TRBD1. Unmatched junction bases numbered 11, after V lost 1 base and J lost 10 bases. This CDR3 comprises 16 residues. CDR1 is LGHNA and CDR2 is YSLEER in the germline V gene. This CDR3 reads CASSQGRPGTGSEQFF. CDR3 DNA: TGCGCCAGCAGCCAAGGACGTCCCGGGACAGGGTCGGAGCAGTTCTTC.

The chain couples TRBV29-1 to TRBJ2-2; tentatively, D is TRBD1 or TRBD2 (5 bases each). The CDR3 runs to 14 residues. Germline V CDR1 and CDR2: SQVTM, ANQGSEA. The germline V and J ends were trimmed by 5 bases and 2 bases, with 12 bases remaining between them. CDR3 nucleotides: TGCAGCGTTCCCGGGACGCACAACACCGGGGAGCTGTTTTTT. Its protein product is CSVPGTHNTGELFF.

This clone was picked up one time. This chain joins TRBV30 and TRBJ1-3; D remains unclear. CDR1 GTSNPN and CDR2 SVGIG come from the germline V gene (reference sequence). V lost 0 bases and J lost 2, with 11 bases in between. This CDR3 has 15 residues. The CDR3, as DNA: TGTGCCTGGAGTGTTGTCCCAGGCCCTGGAAACACCATATATTTT. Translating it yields CAWSVVPGPGNTIYF. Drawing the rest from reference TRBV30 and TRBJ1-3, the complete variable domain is SQTIHQWPATLVQPVGSPLSLECTVEGTSNPNLYWYRQAAGRGLQLLFYSVGIGQISSEVPQNLSASRPQDRQFILSSKKLLLSDSGFYLCAWSVVPGPGNTIYFGEGSWLTVV.

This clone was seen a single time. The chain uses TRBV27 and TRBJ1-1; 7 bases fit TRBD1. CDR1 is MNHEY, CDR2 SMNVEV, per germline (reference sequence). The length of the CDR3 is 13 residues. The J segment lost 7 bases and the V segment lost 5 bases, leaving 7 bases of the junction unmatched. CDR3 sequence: CASSRQGLGEAFF. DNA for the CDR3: TGTGCCAGCAGTCGACAGGGTTTAGGTGAAGCTTTCTTT.

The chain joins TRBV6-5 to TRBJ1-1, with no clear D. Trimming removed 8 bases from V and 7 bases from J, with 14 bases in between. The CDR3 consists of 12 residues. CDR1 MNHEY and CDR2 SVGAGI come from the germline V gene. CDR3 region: CASGSVYGEAFF. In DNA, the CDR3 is TGTGCCAGCGGGTCAGTGTATGGTGAAGCTTTCTTT.

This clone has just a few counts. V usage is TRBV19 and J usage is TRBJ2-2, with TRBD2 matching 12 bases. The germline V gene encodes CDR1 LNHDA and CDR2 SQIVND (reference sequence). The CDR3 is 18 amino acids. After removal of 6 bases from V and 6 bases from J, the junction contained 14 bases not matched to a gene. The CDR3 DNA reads TGTGCCAGTAGCCGGACTAGCGGGACCCAAACCATCTCCGGGGAGCTGTTTTTT. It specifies CASSRTSGTQTISGELFF.

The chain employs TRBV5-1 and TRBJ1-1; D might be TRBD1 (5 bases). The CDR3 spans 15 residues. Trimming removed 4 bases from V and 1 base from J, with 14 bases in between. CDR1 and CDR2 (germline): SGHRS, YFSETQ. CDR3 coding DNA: TGCGCCAGCAGCCCCAATCCGGGGCCGAACACTGAAGCTTTCTTT. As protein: CASSPNPGPNTEAFF.

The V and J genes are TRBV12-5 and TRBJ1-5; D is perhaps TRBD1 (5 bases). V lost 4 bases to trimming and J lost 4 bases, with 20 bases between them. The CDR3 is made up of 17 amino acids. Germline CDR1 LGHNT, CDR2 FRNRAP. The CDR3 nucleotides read TGTGCTAGTGGTTCAAGCTGGGACGGGAAAACGAATCAGCCCCAGCATTTT. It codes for CASGSSWDGKTNQPQHF.

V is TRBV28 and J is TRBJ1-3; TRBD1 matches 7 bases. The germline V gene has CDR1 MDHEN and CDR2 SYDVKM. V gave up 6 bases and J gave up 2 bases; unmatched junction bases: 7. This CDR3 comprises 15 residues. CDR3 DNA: TGTGCCAGCAGCAATGCAGGGGGTCCTGGAAACACCATATATTTT. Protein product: CASSNAGGPGNTIYF.

In DNA, the CDR3 is TGTGCCAGCAGTCCTCCAGACAGGGAGGGTGAAAAACTGTTTTTT. It is translated as CASSPPDREGEKLFF. The chain uses TRBV28 and TRBJ1-4, with 7 positions matching TRBD1. The V segment lost 5 bases and the J segment 7 bases; nucleotides outside the gene matches: 10. Germline CDR1 is MDHEN and CDR2 is SYDVKM. The CDR3 is 15 amino acids.

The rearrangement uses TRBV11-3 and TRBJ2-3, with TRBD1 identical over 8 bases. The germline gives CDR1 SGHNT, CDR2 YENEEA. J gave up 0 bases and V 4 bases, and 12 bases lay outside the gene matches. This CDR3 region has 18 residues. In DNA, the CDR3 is TGTGCCAGCAGCTCCGGACAGGGAACTCCACTAAGCACAGATACGCAGTATTTT. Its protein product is CASSSGQGTPLSTDTQYF.

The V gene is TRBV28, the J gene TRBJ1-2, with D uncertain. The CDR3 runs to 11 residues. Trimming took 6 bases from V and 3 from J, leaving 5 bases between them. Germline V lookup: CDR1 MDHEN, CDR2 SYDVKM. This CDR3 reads CASRKDYGYTF. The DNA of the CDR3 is TGTGCCAGCAGAAAGGACTATGGCTACACCTTC.

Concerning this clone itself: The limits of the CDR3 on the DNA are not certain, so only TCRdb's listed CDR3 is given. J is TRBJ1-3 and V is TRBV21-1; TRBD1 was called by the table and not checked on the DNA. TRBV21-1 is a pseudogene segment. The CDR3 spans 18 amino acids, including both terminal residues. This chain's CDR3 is CASSNLSVGQGSGNTIYF.

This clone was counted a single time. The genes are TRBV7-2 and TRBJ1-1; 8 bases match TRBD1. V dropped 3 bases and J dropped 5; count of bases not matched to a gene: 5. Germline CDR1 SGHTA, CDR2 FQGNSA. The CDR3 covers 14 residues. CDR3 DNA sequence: TGTGCCAGCAGCTTTGGACAGGGATGGACTGAAGCTTTCTTT. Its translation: CASSFGQGWTEAFF.

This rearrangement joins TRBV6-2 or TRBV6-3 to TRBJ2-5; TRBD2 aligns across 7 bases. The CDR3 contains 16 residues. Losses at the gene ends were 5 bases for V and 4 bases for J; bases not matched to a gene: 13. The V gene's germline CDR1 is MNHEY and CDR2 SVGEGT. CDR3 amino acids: CASSIGTTPVGETQYF. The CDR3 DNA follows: TGTGCCAGCAGTATCGGGACTACCCCCGTGGGAGAGACCCAGTACTTC.

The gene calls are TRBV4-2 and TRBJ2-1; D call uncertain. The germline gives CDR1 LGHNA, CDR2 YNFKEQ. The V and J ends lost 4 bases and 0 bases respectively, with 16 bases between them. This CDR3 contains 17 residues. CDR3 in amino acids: CASSRTSTGPSYNEQFF. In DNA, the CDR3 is TGTGCCAGCAGCCGCACCTCAACGGGTCCCTCCTACAATGAGCAGTTCTTC.

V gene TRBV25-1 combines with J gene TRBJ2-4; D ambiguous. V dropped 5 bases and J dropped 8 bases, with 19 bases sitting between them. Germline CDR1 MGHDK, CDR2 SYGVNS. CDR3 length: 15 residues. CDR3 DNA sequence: TGTGCCAGCAGTCCCTTCATGGGCGGCGACGACATTCAGTACTTC. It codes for CASSPFMGGDDIQYF. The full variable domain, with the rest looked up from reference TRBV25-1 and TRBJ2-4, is EADIYQTPRYLVIGTGKKITLECSQTMGHDKMYWYQQDPGMELHLIHYSYGVNSTEKGDLSSESTVSRIRTEHFPLTLESARPSHTSQYLCASSPFMGGDDIQYFGAGTRLSVL.

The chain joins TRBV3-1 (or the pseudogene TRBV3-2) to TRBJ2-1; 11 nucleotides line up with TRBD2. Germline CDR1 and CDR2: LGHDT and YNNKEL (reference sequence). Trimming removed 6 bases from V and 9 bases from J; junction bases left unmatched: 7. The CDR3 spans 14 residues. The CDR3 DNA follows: TGTGCCAGCAGACCTCTAGCGGGAGGCTCTGAGCAGTTCTTC. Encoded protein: CASRPLAGGSEQFF.

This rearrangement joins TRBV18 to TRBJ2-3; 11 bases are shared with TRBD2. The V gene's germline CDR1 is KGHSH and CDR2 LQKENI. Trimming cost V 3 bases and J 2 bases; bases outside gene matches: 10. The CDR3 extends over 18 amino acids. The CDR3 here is CASSPGSGTSGLTDTQYF. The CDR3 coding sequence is TGTGCCAGCTCACCCGGATCCGGGACTAGCGGCCTCACAGATACGCAGTATTTT.

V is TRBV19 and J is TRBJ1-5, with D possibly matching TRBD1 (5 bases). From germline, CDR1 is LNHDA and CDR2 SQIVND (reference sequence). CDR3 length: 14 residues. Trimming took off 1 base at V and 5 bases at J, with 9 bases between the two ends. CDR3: CASSIGFRDQPQHF. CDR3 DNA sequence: TGTGCCAGTAGTATAGGATTCAGGGATCAGCCCCAGCATTTT.

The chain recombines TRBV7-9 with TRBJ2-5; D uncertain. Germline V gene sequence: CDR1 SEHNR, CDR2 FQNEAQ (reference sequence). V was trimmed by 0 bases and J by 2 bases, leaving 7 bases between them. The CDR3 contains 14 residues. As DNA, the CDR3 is TGTGCCAGCAGCTTAGCCTGGCAGCAAGAGACCCAGTACTTC. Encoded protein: CASSLAWQQETQYF.

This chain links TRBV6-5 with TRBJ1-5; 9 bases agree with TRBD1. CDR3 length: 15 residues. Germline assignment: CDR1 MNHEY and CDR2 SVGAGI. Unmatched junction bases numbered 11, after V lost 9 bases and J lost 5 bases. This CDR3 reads CASRIPGQGYQPQHF. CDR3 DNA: TGTGCCAGTCGGATACCGGGACAGGGATATCAGCCCCAGCATTTT.

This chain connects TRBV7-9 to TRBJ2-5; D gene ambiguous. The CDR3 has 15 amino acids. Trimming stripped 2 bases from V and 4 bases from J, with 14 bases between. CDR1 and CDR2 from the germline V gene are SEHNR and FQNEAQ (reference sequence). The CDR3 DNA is TGTGCCAGCAGCTTATTGGGCCCTGGGCGAGAGACCCAGTACTTC. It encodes CASSLLGPGRETQYF. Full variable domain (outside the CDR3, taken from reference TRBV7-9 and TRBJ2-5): DTGVSQNPRHKITKRGQNVTFRCDPISEHNRLYWYRQTLGQGPEFLTYFQNEAQLEKSRLLSDRFSAERPKGSFSTLEIQRTEQGDSAMYLCASSLLGPGRETQYFGPGTRLLVL.

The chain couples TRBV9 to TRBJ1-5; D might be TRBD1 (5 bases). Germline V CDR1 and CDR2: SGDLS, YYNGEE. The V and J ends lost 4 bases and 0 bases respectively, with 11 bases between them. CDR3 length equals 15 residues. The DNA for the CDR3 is TGTGCCAGCAGCCATGGGGGGAATAGCAATCAGCCCCAGCATTTT. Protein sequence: CASSHGGNSNQPQHF.

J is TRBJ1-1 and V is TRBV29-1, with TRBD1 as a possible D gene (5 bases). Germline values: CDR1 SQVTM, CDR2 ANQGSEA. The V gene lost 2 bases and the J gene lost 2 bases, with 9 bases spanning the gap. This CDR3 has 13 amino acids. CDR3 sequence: CSVELGGNTEAFF. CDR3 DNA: TGCAGCGTTGAATTGGGGGGAAACACTGAAGCTTTCTTT.